What follows describes a single TCR beta chain. Clones were sequenced by immunoSEQ multiplex PCR, and TCRdb holds only the in-frame ones, with some missing. The table includes about 500,000 clones, approximately 80% detected once. Deletions cut 5 bases from V and 9 bases from J, with 13 bases between. This CDR3 is 13 amino acids long. The germline V gene has CDR1 LNHNV and CDR2 YYDKDF (reference sequence). These data are taken from a study of shared T cell receptors in the human thymus. This sample also appeared in a second study, on human thymus T cells. That investigation notes: The related literature has documented a marked overlap of thymic repertoires among unrelated individuals.

Sequenced sample: thymocytes. The clonotype originates from a boy less than two years old with a congenital heart defect. This chain links TRBV15 with TRBJ1-4; D not certain. The CDR3 nucleotides are TGTGCCACCAGCGGACTCGAGGGTAAAAAACTGTTTTTT. As protein: CATSGLEGKKLFF.